Following are 18 T cell receptor beta chains from one sample sequenced in a study of T cell responses to AZD1222 COVID-19 vaccine. Libraries were prepared by immunoSEQ multiplex PCR; TCRdb keeps only in-frame clonotypes and omits some of them. The sample lists under 150,000 clones, 80% to 90% occurring once. The sample here was peripheral blood, taken on day 0 of AZD1222 vaccination. The source of these receptors is an adult in good health.

The genes are TRBV18 and TRBJ2-6; no firm D call. The CDR3 is 14 residues long. V was cut by 5 bases and J by 1 base, with 6 bases left in between. CDR1 is KGHSH, CDR2 LQKENI, per germline. Here the CDR3 reads CASSGQSGANVLTF. CDR3 sequence (DNA): TGTGCCAGCTCAGGGCAGTCTGGGGCCAACGTCCTGACTTTC.

This sequence joins TRBV18 and TRBJ1-5; D is unclear. CDR3 length equals 14 residues. Germline loops: CDR1 KGHSH, CDR2 LQKENI. V lost 3 bases, J lost 2 bases, and 8 bases lay in between. The CDR3 coding sequence is TGTGCCAGCTCACCGAGTGGGGGCAATCAGCCCCAGCATTTT. Amino acids: CASSPSGGNQPQHF.

The rearrangement links TRBV19 to TRBJ1-2; D call uncertain. The ends were cut back, 1 base at V and 7 bases at J, with 13 bases in the middle. The CDR3 is 14 residues long. Germline V gene data show CDR1 as LNHDA and CDR2 as SQIVND (reference sequence). The CDR3 reads CASSIVLRSLGYTF. DNA for the CDR3: TGTGCCAGTAGTATAGTTCTTAGAAGTCTTGGCTACACCTTC.

The V and J genes are TRBV12-3 or TRBV12-4 and TRBJ1-2; 7 bases are shared with TRBD1. Trimming took 5 bases from V and 8 from J; bases not matched to a gene: 8. This CDR3 is 13 amino acids long. In DNA, the CDR3 is TGTGCCAGCAGTCCTTACAGGGGATACGGCTACACCTTC. Translation: CASSPYRGYGYTF.

The V call is TRBV19, the J call TRBJ1-2; the D is unclear. V lost 0 bases to trimming and J lost 1 base, with 6 bases between them. Germline CDR1 reads LNHDA; CDR2 reads SQIVND (reference sequence). The CDR3 totals 14 residues. CDR3 sequence: CASSIEGGNYGYTF. The CDR3 DNA sequence: TGTGCCAGTAGTATAGAAGGCGGTAACTATGGCTACACCTTC.

The chain links TRBV18 to TRBJ2-5; 9 nucleotides align to TRBD1. CDR1 and CDR2 (germline): KGHSH, LQKENI. The CDR3 has 16 residues. V dropped 1 base and J dropped 5; count of bases not matched to a gene: 8. CDR3 sequence reads: CASSPRDRENVETQYF. CDR3 DNA sequence: TGTGCCAGCTCACCACGGGACAGGGAGAACGTGGAGACCCAGTACTTC.

The chain uses TRBV7-3 and TRBJ2-2, with D tentatively TRBD2 (6 bases). The germline gives CDR1 SGHTA, CDR2 FQGTGA. V lost 5 bases and J 2 bases, leaving 15 bases between the germline ends. There are 16 residues in the CDR3. The CDR3 DNA reads TGTGCCAGCAGCCCGGTTAGCGGCAGTAACACCGGGGAGCTGTTTTTT. Translating it yields CASSPVSGSNTGELFF.

This clone was seen just once. This chain connects TRBV5-1 to TRBJ1-2; 12 bases match TRBD1. J gave up 0 bases and V 4 bases, and 4 bases lay outside the gene matches. This CDR3 has 16 residues. Germline V gene lookup returns CDR1 SGHRS and CDR2 YFSETQ. For the CDR3, the DNA is TGCGCCAGCAGCCGGGGACAGGGGGCAGCTAACTATGGCTACACCTTC. Translating it yields CASSRGQGAANYGYTF.

The chain joins TRBV27 to TRBJ1-1; possible D gene TRBD1, 6 bases. This CDR3 is built from 14 residues. Trimming stripped 8 bases from V and 0 bases from J, with 13 bases between. Germline-derived CDR1 and CDR2 are MNHEY and SMNVEV (reference sequence). CDR3 loop: CASGRTDMNTEAFF. As DNA, the CDR3 is TGTGCCAGCGGTAGGACAGACATGAACACTGAAGCTTTCTTT.

This clone rates as medium-sized. The same CDR3 can be traced to other DNA sequences in this sample. The chain carries TRBV12-5 and TRBJ1-1; D is uncertain. The CDR3 contains 12 residues. V lost 1 base and J lost 3, with 3 bases in between. The V gene's germline CDR1 is LGHNT and CDR2 FRNRAP. CDR3 sequence reads: CASGLGYTEAFF. CDR3 bases: TGTGCTAGTGGTTTGGGTTACACTGAAGCTTTCTTT.

The chain links TRBV7-2 to TRBJ1-3; weak D call: TRBD1 (5 bases). The germline CDR1 and CDR2 sequences are SGHTA and FQGNSA. Trimming removed 8 bases at V and 0 bases at J, with 14 bases between. CDR3 size: 15 residues. The CDR3 coding sequence is TGTGCCAGCGAGCCCATAACAGGCTCTGGAAACACCATATATTTT. Residues: CASEPITGSGNTIYF.

The chain couples TRBV6-6 to TRBJ1-5; 7 bases are shared with TRBD1. This CDR3 comprises 15 residues. Germline CDR1 reads MNHNY; CDR2 reads SVGAGI (reference sequence). Trimming removed 6 bases from V and 4 bases from J; junction bases left unmatched: 9. Written as DNA, the CDR3 is TGTGCCAGCAGGTACCCCAGGGGGGGGAATCAGCCCCAGCATTTT. This codes for CASRYPRGGNQPQHF.

The chain is built from TRBV5-1 and TRBJ1-2; tentatively, D is TRBD1 (5 bases). With 2 bases removed from V and 3 bases from J, the gap between germline ends came to 11 bases. Per germline, CDR1 SGHRS and CDR2 YFSETQ. This CDR3 comprises 14 residues. CDR3 protein: CASSFAREDYGYTF. As DNA, the CDR3 is TGCGCCAGCAGCTTCGCCAGGGAAGACTATGGCTACACCTTC.

This clone was seen a few times. The chain recombines TRBV28 with TRBJ1-2; D is unresolved. Deletions cut 6 bases from V and 5 bases from J, with 4 bases between. The CDR3 covers 10 residues. Germline V gene sequence: CDR1 MDHEN, CDR2 SYDVKM. In nucleotides, the CDR3 is TGTGCCAGCAGATCGTATGGCTACACCTTC. The encoded protein is CASRSYGYTF.

The chain couples TRBV6-5 to TRBJ1-3, with TRBD1 identical over 7 bases. The CDR3 sequence is 16 residues long. Trimming cost V 0 bases and J 0 bases; bases outside gene matches: 2. Germline CDR1 reads MNHEY; CDR2 reads SVGAGI. CDR3 DNA sequence: TGTGCCAGCAGTTACTCGGACAGGAGCTCTGGAAACACCATATATTTT. Its translation is CASSYSDRSSGNTIYF.

The count of this clone is one. This chain joins TRBV13 and TRBJ1-1, with 9 bases fitting TRBD1. Germline V gene data show CDR1 as PRHDT and CDR2 as FYEKMQ (reference sequence). J lost 5 bases, V lost 3 bases, and 10 bases had no gene match. The CDR3 is 16 residues long. This CDR3 reads CASSFRRGQGDTEAFF. In DNA, the CDR3 is TGTGCCAGCAGCTTTCGTCGGGGACAGGGAGATACTGAAGCTTTCTTT. Combining the CDR3 with reference TRBV13 and TRBJ1-1 gives the whole variable domain AAGVIQSPRHLIKEKRETATLKCYPIPRHDTVYWYQQGPGQDPQFLISFYEKMQSDKGSIPDRFSAQQFSDYHSELNMSSLELGDSALYFCASSFRRGQGDTEAFFGQGTRLTVV.

The V gene is TRBV4-1, the J gene TRBJ2-5; D is unresolved. The length of the CDR3 is 17 residues. CDR1 is MGHRA, CDR2 YSYEKL, per germline. V gave up 1 base and J gave up 2 bases, with 17 bases separating them. The CDR3, as DNA: TGCGCCAGCAGCCAAGGGGGTACTCACTCTATACAAGAGACCCAGTACTTC. Translating gives CASSQGGTHSIQETQYF.

The chain has TRBV27 and TRBJ2-5; 10 bases agree with TRBD1. V shed 3 bases, J shed 5 bases, and the junction held 15 bases outside the gene matches. The CDR3 sequence is 18 residues long. CDR1 is MNHEY, CDR2 SMNVEV, per germline (reference sequence). The CDR3 loop is CASSFMTSRTGGVETQYF. CDR3 DNA: TGTGCCAGCAGTTTTATGACGAGTAGGACAGGGGGGGTGGAGACCCAGTACTTC.